The 7 T cell receptor beta chains presented below share a single source sample, sequenced in a study of T cell responses to AZD1222 COVID-19 vaccine. Clones were read by immunoSEQ multiplex PCR, and TCRdb kept only the in-frame ones, dropping some. The sample holds 64,000 or so clones, 84% seen once. The sample in question was peripheral blood, obtained on day 0 of AZD1222 vaccination. The receptors shown here come from an adult in good health.

The chain recombines TRBV3-1 (or the pseudogene TRBV3-2) with TRBJ2-3; D remains unclear. The CDR3 is 13 residues long. Trimming cost V 3 bases and J 0 bases, with 4 bases left between them. Germline CDR1 and CDR2: LGHDT and YNNKEL (reference sequence). As DNA, the CDR3 is TGTGCCAGCAGCCACGCGAGCACAGATACGCAGTATTTT. This codes for CASSHASTDTQYF.

This clone was picked up a small number of times. The chain carries TRBV4-2 and TRBJ2-2; the D is unclear. Germline CDR1 is LGHNA and CDR2 is YNFKEQ. The length of the CDR3 is 15 residues. V was shortened by 0 bases and J by 4 bases, with 9 bases between the two germline ends. The CDR3 bases are TGTGCCAGCAGCCAAGAGTCCCTGGGCACCGGGGAGCTGTTTTTT. It codes for CASSQESLGTGELFF.

The chain employs TRBV19 and TRBJ1-2; D is unclear. The V end was cut by 6 bases, the J end by 10 bases, with 21 bases between. Germline CDR1 and CDR2: LNHDA and SQIVND (reference sequence). The CDR3 extends over 14 amino acids. The CDR3 DNA reads TGTGCCAGTAGAGCCCCCCGGGTGAATAGCGACTACACCTTC. It is translated as CASRAPRVNSDYTF.

The chain carries TRBV7-2 and TRBJ1-1; D might be TRBD1 (5 bases). The ends were cut back, 1 base at V and 8 bases at J, with 14 bases in the middle. The CDR3 runs 14 residues. Per germline, CDR1 SGHTA and CDR2 FQGNSA. Here the CDR3 DNA reads TGTGCCAGCAGCTTAGGGACCGGGGCCGCCGAAGCTTTCTTT. Translating it yields CASSLGTGAAEAFF.

The J gene is TRBJ2-3, the V gene TRBV9; 11 bases align to TRBD2. Germline V CDR1 and CDR2: SGDLS, YYNGEE. Trimming took 4 bases from V and 2 from J; bases not matched to a gene: 9. This CDR3 has 17 amino acids. This CDR3 reads CASSSRTSGGYTDTQYF. The CDR3 DNA is TGTGCCAGCAGCTCCAGAACTAGCGGGGGATACACAGATACGCAGTATTTT.

The rearrangement joins TRBV28 to TRBJ1-6; 7 bases map to TRBD1. Germline V gene lookup returns CDR1 MDHEN and CDR2 SYDVKM. J gave up 7 bases and V 5 bases, and 5 bases lay outside the gene matches. This CDR3 is 14 amino acids long. In DNA, the CDR3 is TGTGCCAGCAGTCTGACAGGGAACAATTCACCCCTCCACTTT. This gives the protein CASSLTGNNSPLHF.

The gene calls are TRBV9 and TRBJ1-6; no reliable D call. This CDR3 is 17 amino acids long. CDR1 is SGDLS, CDR2 YYNGEE, per germline. Trimming pared 0 bases from V and 1 base from J, leaving 11 bases between. CDR3 sequence: CASSVGPTRSYNSPLHF. The CDR3 nucleotides read TGTGCCAGCAGCGTAGGACCAACCAGGTCCTATAATTCACCCCTCCACTTT. Supplemented by reference TRBV9 and TRBJ1-6, the full variable domain reads DSGVTQTPKHLITATGQRVTLRCSPRSGDLSVYWYQQSLDQGLQFLIQYYNGEERAKGNILERFSAQQFPDLHSELNLSSLELGDSALYFCASSVGPTRSYNSPLHFGNGTRLTVT.